Listed here is a single TCR beta chain. The sample originates from a study of ipilimumab plus nivolumab after autologous stem cell transplantation. Clones were read by immunoSEQ multiplex PCR, and TCRdb kept only the in-frame ones, dropping some. The table lists 9,000 to 15,000 clones, under 80% of them singletons. The germline CDR1 and CDR2 sequences are GTSNPN and SVGIG (reference sequence). The CDR3 is 13 amino acids. The ends lost 5 bases at V and 2 bases at J; junction bases unmatched: 3. Patients got ipilimumab 1 mg/kg beginning 14 to 28 days post-transplant. Patients received nivolumab 3 mg/kg at weeks 1, 4, 7, 10, then fortnightly to week 26.

The starting material was PBMCs, obtained in a trial of ipilimumab plus nivolumab as post-transplant consolidation. V is TRBV30 and J is TRBJ2-3, with 8 bases lining up with TRBD2. This clonotype was obtained from a male donor with multiple myeloma. The CDR3 DNA reads TGTGCCTGGGGTAGCGGGGTCACAGATACGCAGTATTTT. Encoded protein: CAWGSGVTDTQYF.